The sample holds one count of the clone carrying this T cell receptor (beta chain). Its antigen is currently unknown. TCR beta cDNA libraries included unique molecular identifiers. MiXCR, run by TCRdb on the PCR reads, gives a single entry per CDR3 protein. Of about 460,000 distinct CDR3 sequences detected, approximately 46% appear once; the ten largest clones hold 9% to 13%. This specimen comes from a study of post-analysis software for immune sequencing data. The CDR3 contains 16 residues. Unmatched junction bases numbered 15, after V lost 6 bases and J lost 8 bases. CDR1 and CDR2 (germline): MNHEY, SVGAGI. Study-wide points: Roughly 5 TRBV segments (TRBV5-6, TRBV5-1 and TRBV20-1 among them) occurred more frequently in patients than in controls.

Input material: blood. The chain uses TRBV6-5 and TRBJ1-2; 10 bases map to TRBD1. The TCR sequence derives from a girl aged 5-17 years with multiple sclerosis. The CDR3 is CASSQGQGGTSGGYTF. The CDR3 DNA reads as TGTGCCAGCAGCCAAGGACAGGGGGGCACTAGTGGGGGCTACACCTTC.